This passage covers 27 T cell receptor beta chains from one sample sequenced in a study of multiple sclerosis patients with progressive multifocal leukoencephalopathy. Documented time point: before natalizumab initiation. Profiling relied on immunoSEQ multiplex PCR, and the TCRdb table lists in-frame clones only, not all of them. The sample shows fewer than 40,000 clones, 90% to 95% of them seen only once. The sequenced sample consisted of PBMCs. These receptors all stem from a man under 40 with multiple sclerosis.

The chain uses TRBV7-9 and TRBJ1-1, with D unclear. V lost 5 bases, J lost 1 base, and 11 bases lay in between. Germline V CDR1 and CDR2: SEHNR, FQNEAQ (reference sequence). The CDR3 loop spans 14 amino acids. The CDR3 region is CASSRGPGNTEAFF. As DNA, the CDR3 is TGTGCCAGCAGCCGAGGCCCAGGGAACACTGAAGCTTTCTTT.

With regard to this clone: Distinct nucleotide sequences in the sample also encode this CDR3. The CDR3 loop reads CASSEGLVGEQYF. CDR3 coding DNA: TGTGCCAGCAGTGAAGGTCTGGTCGGCGAGCAGTACTTC. J is TRBJ2-7 and V is TRBV2, with no clear D. Germline V gene lookup returns CDR1 SNHLY and CDR2 FYNNEI. The CDR3 runs 13 residues. The ends were cut back, 1 base at V and 6 bases at J, with 10 bases in the middle.

The chain employs TRBV27 and TRBJ2-7; 8 bases line up with TRBD1. CDR3 length equals 14 residues. Germline V CDR1 and CDR2: MNHEY, SMNVEV (reference sequence). Trimming cost V 7 bases and J 4 bases; bases outside gene matches: 9. The CDR3 sequence is CASKPGGAKYEQYF. The CDR3 bases are TGTGCCAGCAAACCAGGGGGCGCAAAATACGAGCAGTACTTC.

The chain carries TRBV6-5 and TRBJ1-1; a weak D match, TRBD1 (6 bases). The CDR3 runs to 14 residues. The ends were cut back, 6 bases at V and 3 bases at J, with 14 bases in the middle. Germline V gives CDR1 MNHEY, CDR2 SVGAGI. The CDR3 region is CASRGHSGDTEAFF. CDR3 coding DNA: TGTGCCAGCAGGGGACACTCCGGGGACACTGAAGCTTTCTTT.

V and J are TRBV7-9 and TRBJ2-5; 7 nucleotides match TRBD2. V gave up 1 base and J gave up 2 bases; unmatched junction bases: 4. The CDR3 length is 15 residues. Germline CDR1 reads SEHNR; CDR2 reads FQNEAQ (reference sequence). CDR3 DNA: TGTGCCAGCAGCTTAGGTCGGGACTATCAAGAGACCCAGTACTTC. As protein: CASSLGRDYQETQYF.

The V call is TRBV13, the J call TRBJ2-7; D remains unclear. Germline V gene sequence: CDR1 PRHDT, CDR2 FYEKMQ (reference sequence). The CDR3 extends over 13 amino acids. Trimming removed 0 bases from V and 4 bases from J, with 7 bases in between. The CDR3 coding sequence is TGTGCCAGCAGCTTAGGTCCGTTGTACGAGCAGTACTTC. Translating it yields CASSLGPLYEQYF. Complete variable domain (other parts from reference TRBV13 and TRBJ2-7): AAGVIQSPRHLIKEKRETATLKCYPIPRHDTVYWYQQGPGQDPQFLISFYEKMQSDKGSIPDRFSAQQFSDYHSELNMSSLELGDSALYFCASSLGPLYEQYFGPGTRLTVT.

The chain uses TRBV5-1 and TRBJ1-2; D is perhaps TRBD1 (5 bases). The germline V gene has CDR1 SGHRS and CDR2 YFSETQ. With 4 bases removed from V and 3 bases from J, the gap between germline ends came to 13 bases. CDR3 length: 14 residues. The CDR3 bases are TGCGCCAGCAGCCTTGCAGGAGGGGACTATGGCTACACCTTC. This translates into CASSLAGGDYGYTF.

This chain connects TRBV6-5 to TRBJ1-1; 9 bases match TRBD1. V was pared by 4 bases and J by 5 bases, with 11 bases of the junction left unmatched. The CDR3 length is 16 residues. The germline V gene has CDR1 MNHEY and CDR2 SVGAGI. CDR3 loop: CASSLYLQGARTEAFF. CDR3 in DNA: TGTGCCAGCAGTTTATACTTACAGGGGGCTAGGACTGAAGCTTTCTTT.

The CDR3 protein is CASSTGTPGTSGSYEQYV. Here the CDR3 DNA reads TGTGCCAGCAGCACCGGGACACCCGGGACTAGCGGATCCTACGAGCAGTACGTC. V and J are TRBV7-9 and TRBJ2-7, with 11 bases identical to TRBD2. The CDR3 extends over 18 amino acids. V was pared by 5 bases and J by 1 base, with 13 bases of the junction left unmatched. Germline CDR1 reads SEHNR; CDR2 reads FQNEAQ (reference sequence).

The chain couples TRBV6-5 to TRBJ2-1; possibly TRBD1 or TRBD2 for D (5 bases each). CDR3 length: 15 amino acids. The germline V and J ends were trimmed by 5 bases and 7 bases, with 18 bases remaining between them. Germline CDR1 and CDR2: MNHEY and SVGAGI. The chain's CDR3 is CASSNRDPLRNEQFF. CDR3 coding DNA: TGTGCCAGCAGTAACCGGGACCCTTTGAGGAATGAGCAGTTCTTC.

The chain combines TRBV10-2 with TRBJ2-1, with 10 bases lining up with TRBD2. Per germline, CDR1 WSHSY and CDR2 SAAADI. Germline trimming cut 5 bases from V and 8 bases from J; bases unmatched to any gene: 9. The CDR3 has 15 amino acids. CDR3 nucleotides: TGCGCCAGCAGTAATAGGAGGCTAGCGGGAGATGAGCAGTTCTTC. It yields the protein CASSNRRLAGDEQFF.

The chain is built from TRBV11-2 and TRBJ1-1, with 9 bases fitting TRBD1. This CDR3 is 12 amino acids long. In germline, CDR1 is SGHAT, CDR2 FQNNGV. Losses at the gene ends were 4 bases for V and 8 bases for J; bases not matched to a gene: 2. This chain's CDR3 is CASSYRGLEAFF. The CDR3 DNA is TGTGCCAGCAGCTACAGGGGGCTCGAAGCTTTCTTT.

The V and J genes are TRBV9 and TRBJ2-3; possibly TRBD2 for D (5 bases). Germline V lookup: CDR1 SGDLS, CDR2 YYNGEE. Trimming stripped 7 bases from V and 8 bases from J, with 8 bases between. This CDR3 contains 10 residues. DNA for the CDR3: TGTGCCAGCGGAGGAGGTACGCAGTATTTT. Protein: CASGGGTQYF.

This clone was seen once. The V and J genes are TRBV7-9 and TRBJ1-2; 7 bases are a match to TRBD1. The length of the CDR3 is 15 residues. The junction had 2 bases not matched to a gene; V was cut back by 1 base and J by 0 bases. CDR1 and CDR2 from the germline V gene are SEHNR and FQNEAQ (reference sequence). The CDR3 is CASSLGQGANYGYTF. CDR3 coding DNA: TGTGCCAGCAGCTTAGGACAGGGAGCTAACTATGGCTACACCTTC.

This chain connects TRBV15 to TRBJ2-3; TRBD2 might be the D (6 bases). V was shortened by 6 bases and J by 8 bases, with 18 bases between the two germline ends. The CDR3 runs to 14 residues. The germline V gene encodes CDR1 LNHNV and CDR2 YYDKDF (reference sequence). In DNA form, the CDR3 reads TGTGCCACCAGTCCCCAGGCTAGCGTCTTTACGCAGTATTTT. Translating it yields CATSPQASVFTQYF.

This rearrangement joins TRBV7-2 to TRBJ2-2; 8 bases fit TRBD1. V was clipped by 4 bases and J by 5 bases; unmatched bases: 6. CDR1 is SGHTA, CDR2 FQGNSA, per germline. This CDR3 contains 15 residues. CDR3 nucleotides: TGTGCCAGCAGCTCACAGGGGGTAGGAACCGGGGAGCTGTTTTTT. It is translated as CASSSQGVGTGELFF. Combining the CDR3 with reference TRBV7-2 and TRBJ2-2 gives the whole variable domain GAGVSQSPSNKVTEKGKDVELRCDPISGHTALYWYRQSLGQGLEFLIYFQGNSAPDKSGLPSDRFSAERTGGSVSTLTIQRTQQEDSAVYLCASSSQGVGTGELFFGEGSRLTVL.

The chain has TRBV10-3 and TRBJ1-6, with 7 positions matching TRBD1. Looked up from germline, CDR1 is ENHRY and CDR2 is SYGVKD. This CDR3 is 15 amino acids long. Losses at the gene ends were 2 bases for V and 7 bases for J; bases not matched to a gene: 5. The CDR3 DNA reads as TGTGCCATCAGTGAGGCGACAGGGTGGAATTCACCCCTCCACTTT. Protein: CAISEATGWNSPLHF.

The chain links TRBV19 to TRBJ2-1; D call uncertain. The V and J ends lost 1 base and 3 bases respectively, with 4 bases between them. The germline V gene encodes CDR1 LNHDA and CDR2 SQIVND (reference sequence). This CDR3 region has 13 residues. The CDR3 DNA is TGTGCCAGTAGTATAGTTGTCTACAATGAGCAGTTCTTC. Protein sequence: CASSIVVYNEQFF.

CDR3: CASGGRGRGPEAFF. The CDR3 DNA follows: TGTGCCAGCGGGGGCAGGGGGCGCGGTCCTGAAGCTTTCTTT. This chain links TRBV27 with TRBJ1-1; TRBD1 agrees at 8 bases. The CDR3 covers 14 residues. V dropped 8 bases and J dropped 6; count of bases not matched to a gene: 11. In germline, CDR1 is MNHEY, CDR2 SMNVEV (reference sequence).

V gene TRBV7-2 combines with J gene TRBJ2-1; TRBD2 aligns across 7 bases. V lost 3 bases and J lost 4; bases outside the gene matches: 9. The germline V gene has CDR1 SGHTA and CDR2 FQGNSA. The length of the CDR3 is 16 residues. In nucleotides, the CDR3 is TGTGCCAGCAGCTTCGTGTCGGGACTAAGATACAATGAGCAGTTCTTC. It translates to CASSFVSGLRYNEQFF.

The V call is TRBV9, the J call TRBJ2-3; 7 nucleotides match TRBD2. The CDR3 spans 14 residues. From germline, CDR1 is SGDLS and CDR2 YYNGEE. V was clipped by 4 bases and J by 4 bases; unmatched bases: 6. CDR3 residues: CASSLAGVADTQYF. The CDR3 nucleotides read TGTGCCAGCAGCCTCGCGGGGGTGGCAGATACGCAGTATTTT.

The J gene is TRBJ1-1, the V gene TRBV10-3; 8 bases are shared with TRBD1. The germline gives CDR1 ENHRY, CDR2 SYGVKD. CDR3 length: 13 amino acids. Unmatched junction bases numbered 0, after V lost 5 bases and J lost 1 base. The CDR3 sequence is CAISTGGNTEAFF. The DNA of the CDR3 is TGTGCCATCAGTACAGGGGGGAACACTGAAGCTTTCTTT.

This clone has only a few counts. V gene TRBV7-9 combines with J gene TRBJ1-4, with no clear D. The CDR3 is made up of 13 amino acids. In germline, CDR1 is SEHNR, CDR2 FQNEAQ (reference sequence). V lost 7 bases to trimming and J lost 7 bases, with 13 bases between them. The CDR3 nucleotides read TGTGCCAGCAATAAGGATGGGGTTGAAAAACTGTTTTTT. This translates into CASNKDGVEKLFF.

The genes are TRBV19 and TRBJ1-5; the D gene is possibly TRBD1 (5 bases). In germline, CDR1 is LNHDA, CDR2 SQIVND (reference sequence). The CDR3 covers 14 residues. V dropped 8 bases and J dropped 5 bases, with 16 bases sitting between them. The CDR3 DNA is TGTGCCAGTCATGGGCCTCAGGGACATCAGCCCCAGCATTTT. The encoded protein is CASHGPQGHQPQHF.

This chain joins TRBV9 and TRBJ2-4; D ambiguous. This CDR3 contains 13 residues. Germline V lookup: CDR1 SGDLS, CDR2 YYNGEE. V dropped 3 bases and J dropped 1 base, with 5 bases sitting between them. The chain's CDR3 is CASSGAAKNIQYF. CDR3 sequence (DNA): TGTGCCAGCAGCGGGGCGGCCAAAAACATTCAGTACTTC.

CDR3 nucleotides: TGTGCCAGTACCACAACCCGACAGGGATTGGTTCAGCCCCAGCATTTT. It codes for CASTTTRQGLVQPQHF. The rearrangement links TRBV19 to TRBJ1-5, with TRBD1 matching 7 bases. The V gene's germline CDR1 is LNHDA and CDR2 SQIVND (reference sequence). There are 16 residues in the CDR3. V shed 7 bases, J shed 6 bases, and the junction held 15 bases outside the gene matches.

This rearrangement joins TRBV13 to TRBJ2-2, with D uncertain. With 6 bases removed from V and 5 bases from J, the gap between germline ends came to 16 bases. In germline, CDR1 is PRHDT, CDR2 FYEKMQ (reference sequence). CDR3 size: 15 residues. The CDR3 bases are TGTGCCAGCAGTTCCGACACCTCGAGAACCGGGGAGCTGTTTTTT. The encoded protein is CASSSDTSRTGELFF.